These 30 T cell receptor beta chains originate from one sample sequenced in a study of blood T cell repertoires in COVID-19. Profiling relied on immunoSEQ multiplex PCR, and the TCRdb table lists in-frame clones only, not all of them. The table lists about 140,000 clones, roughly 86% of them singletons. Sequencing was carried out using peripheral blood. The receptor set was obtained from a woman aged 55 to 70 with acute or convalescent COVID-19.

The J gene is TRBJ2-7, the V gene TRBV4-2; TRBD1 is a possible D gene (5 bases). Trimming took 0 bases from V and 0 from J, leaving 12 bases between them. The germline gives CDR1 LGHNA, CDR2 YNFKEQ. This CDR3 is built from 16 residues. The CDR3 region is CASSQESETVSYEQYF. The CDR3 DNA is TGTGCCAGCAGCCAAGAGAGCGAGACAGTCTCCTACGAGCAGTACTTC.

This chain connects TRBV30 to TRBJ1-2, with D possibly being TRBD1 (6 bases). Per germline, CDR1 GTSNPN and CDR2 SVGIG (reference sequence). V dropped 4 bases and J dropped 3 bases, with 21 bases sitting between them. The CDR3 extends over 16 amino acids. DNA for the CDR3: TGTGCCTGGAATCCGGGAATTACAGGGAGGGACTATGGCTACACCTTC. Translation gives CAWNPGITGRDYGYTF.

The chain combines TRBV28 with TRBJ1-5; TRBD1 might be the D (6 bases). Germline V gene sequence: CDR1 MDHEN, CDR2 SYDVKM. The CDR3 totals 15 residues. V lost 2 bases and J lost 0, with 8 bases in between. CDR3 sequence (DNA): TGTGCCAGCAGTTTAGGGACACTTAGCAATCAGCCCCAGCATTTT. This encodes CASSLGTLSNQPQHF.

The chain employs TRBV3-1 (or the pseudogene TRBV3-2) and TRBJ2-5; TRBD2 agrees at 12 bases. The V gene end was trimmed by 4 bases and the J gene end by 2 bases; junction bases not matched to a gene: 2. The germline gives CDR1 LGHDT, CDR2 YNNKEL (reference sequence). The length of the CDR3 is 15 residues. CDR3 residues: CASSPLAGGQETQYF. The CDR3 DNA follows: TGTGCCAGCAGCCCTCTAGCGGGGGGGCAAGAGACCCAGTACTTC.

CDR3 protein: CASSQTSGGADTQYF. The CDR3 DNA reads TGTGCCAGCAGCCAGACTAGCGGGGGTGCAGATACGCAGTATTTT. V and J are TRBV7-9 and TRBJ2-3; TRBD2 aligns across 12 bases. Germline V lookup: CDR1 SEHNR, CDR2 FQNEAQ (reference sequence). This CDR3 is 15 amino acids long. Trimming removed 5 bases from V and 4 bases from J; junction bases left unmatched: 4.

V and J are TRBV12-3 or TRBV12-4 and TRBJ1-1; the D is unclear. Trimming stripped 2 bases from V and 1 base from J, with 5 bases between. The CDR3 spans 13 residues. Here the CDR3 reads CASSLNGNTEAFF. The CDR3 nucleotides read TGTGCCAGCAGTTTAAACGGGAACACTGAAGCTTTCTTT.

The chain recombines TRBV7-2 with TRBJ1-1; D is possibly TRBD1 (6 bases). Germline lookup yields CDR1 SGHTA and CDR2 FQGNSA. V was shortened by 1 base and J by 10 bases, with 19 bases between the two germline ends. The CDR3 contains 15 residues. CDR3 bases: TGTGCCAGCAGCTTAGGGTACAGGGTTGGGATCATAGCTTTCTTT. Translated: CASSLGYRVGIIAFF.

This chain links TRBV5-4 with TRBJ2-3; 11 nucleotides line up with TRBD2. From germline, CDR1 is SGHNT and CDR2 YYREEE (reference sequence). CDR3 length equals 19 residues. J lost 2 bases, V lost 0 bases, and 11 bases had no gene match. CDR3: CASSLEFTSGGFYTDTQYF. CDR3 DNA sequence: TGTGCCAGCAGCTTGGAGTTTACTAGCGGGGGCTTCTACACAGATACGCAGTATTTT.

V is TRBV15 and J is TRBJ1-5; TRBD1 agrees at 7 bases. Germline V gene sequence: CDR1 LNHNV, CDR2 YYDKDF (reference sequence). The CDR3 runs 17 residues. V lost 0 bases to trimming and J lost 1 base; unmatched junction nucleotides: 6. CDR3 nucleotides: TGTGCCACCAGCAGAGATTGGGGGACAGCGAGCAATCAGCCCCAGCATTTT. Amino acids: CATSRDWGTASNQPQHF.

J is TRBJ1-6 and V is TRBV11-3; 7 bases match TRBD1. V was clipped by 5 bases and J by 6 bases; unmatched bases: 10. CDR1 is SGHNT and CDR2 is YENEEA in the germline V gene. The CDR3 totals 16 residues. CDR3 bases: TGTGCCAGCAGCCCCACAGGGGTGGGGGGTAATTCACCCCTCCACTTT. This sequence encodes CASSPTGVGGNSPLHF.

The chain uses TRBV5-8 and TRBJ2-5, with a possible D match to TRBD2 (6 bases). Trimming took off 0 bases at V and 9 bases at J, with 6 bases between the two ends. The CDR3 has 11 residues. The germline V gene encodes CDR1 SGHTS and CDR2 YDEGEE. The CDR3 DNA sequence: TGTGCCAGCAGCTTGGCGGGGGCCCAGTACTTC. Protein product: CASSLAGAQYF.

The V and J genes are TRBV4-1 and TRBJ2-7, with D perhaps matching TRBD1 (6 bases). The V end lost 1 base, the J end lost 3 bases, and 10 bases lay between the germline ends. The germline V gene encodes CDR1 MGHRA and CDR2 YSYEKL. The length of the CDR3 is 14 residues. The CDR3 sequence is CASSQADRSYEQYF. In DNA, the CDR3 is TGCGCCAGCAGCCAAGCAGACAGGAGCTACGAGCAGTACTTC.

The chain uses TRBV6-5 and TRBJ1-3; possible D gene TRBD1, 5 bases. The CDR3 runs to 14 residues. Per the germline V gene, CDR1 is MNHEY and CDR2 is SVGAGI. Trimming took 6 bases from V and 1 from J, leaving 10 bases between them. CDR3 nucleotides: TGTGCCAGCAGCTTGGGGGGTTCTGGAAACACCATATATTTT. It is translated as CASSLGGSGNTIYF.

The J gene is TRBJ1-5, the V gene TRBV6-2 or TRBV6-3; 8 bases are shared with TRBD1. The CDR3 consists of 15 residues. Germline loops: CDR1 MNHEY, CDR2 SVGEGT. V lost 5 bases to trimming and J lost 5 bases; unmatched junction nucleotides: 8. The CDR3 is CASSLPGTGHQPQHF. DNA of the CDR3: TGTGCCAGCAGTCTCCCCGGGACAGGACATCAGCCCCAGCATTTT.

The CDR3 nucleotides read TGTGCCAGCGGGACTGATGGAGTGGGTGAGCAGTTCTTC. It translates to CASGTDGVGEQFF. This chain links TRBV2 with TRBJ2-1, with D maybe TRBD2 (6 bases). This CDR3 is 13 amino acids long. Per germline, CDR1 SNHLY and CDR2 FYNNEI. Trimming removed 8 bases from V and 9 bases from J, with 17 bases in between.

The rearrangement joins TRBV5-1 to TRBJ1-6; the D is unclear. The germline gives CDR1 SGHRS, CDR2 YFSETQ. Trimming shortened V by 1 base and J by 8 bases, and 13 bases separated the two germline ends. This CDR3 comprises 15 residues. CDR3 nucleotide sequence: TGCGCCAGCAGCTTGAACACGTGGAGGGATTCACCCCTCCACTTT. Translation: CASSLNTWRDSPLHF.

The genes are TRBV28 and TRBJ2-2, with D perhaps TRBD2 (5 bases). The germline V gene has CDR1 MDHEN and CDR2 SYDVKM. CDR3 length: 12 residues. The V gene lost 3 bases and the J gene lost 8 bases, with 7 bases spanning the gap. Written as DNA, the CDR3 is TGTGCCAGCAGTTTGAGGGCAGGGGAGCTGTTTTTT. Translation: CASSLRAGELFF.

V gene TRBV5-6 combines with J gene TRBJ2-3, with a possible D match to TRBD1 (6 bases). Germline CDR1 is SGHDT and CDR2 is YYEEEE. Trimming removed 1 base from V and 3 bases from J, with 9 bases in between. The CDR3 spans 14 residues. The DNA for the CDR3 is TGTGCCAGCAGCTTGAACAGGGTGACAGATACGCAGTATTTT. Protein product: CASSLNRVTDTQYF.

This clone appeared a single time. The chain joins TRBV30 to TRBJ1-1, with 8 bases identical to TRBD1. This CDR3 spans 15 amino acids. CDR1 is GTSNPN, CDR2 SVGIG, per germline (reference sequence). Trimming cost V 7 bases and J 8 bases; bases outside gene matches: 18. CDR3 residues: CASLPHRGIRGEAFF. CDR3 nucleotides: TGTGCCTCCCTTCCACACAGGGGGATACGGGGCGAAGCTTTCTTT.

The chain has TRBV5-1 and TRBJ2-7, with 8 bases identical to TRBD2. Germline values: CDR1 SGHRS, CDR2 YFSETQ. The CDR3 covers 15 residues. V gave up 0 bases and J gave up 7 bases; unmatched junction bases: 9. Here the CDR3 reads CASSLEASGLNEQYF. CDR3 coding DNA: TGCGCCAGCAGCTTGGAGGCTAGCGGGCTTAATGAGCAGTACTTC.

This chain links TRBV30 with TRBJ1-5; the D gene is possibly TRBD1 (5 bases). In germline, CDR1 is GTSNPN, CDR2 SVGIG (reference sequence). The germline V and J ends were trimmed by 4 bases and 0 bases, with 13 bases remaining between them. The CDR3 consists of 15 residues. The DNA for the CDR3 is TGTGCCTGGACCAAGGGGCCTAATAGCAATCAGCCCCAGCATTTT. Its protein product is CAWTKGPNSNQPQHF. Drawing the rest from reference TRBV30 and TRBJ1-5, the complete variable domain is SQTIHQWPATLVQPVGSPLSLECTVEGTSNPNLYWYRQAAGRGLQLLFYSVGIGQISSEVPQNLSASRPQDRQFILSSKKLLLSDSGFYLCAWTKGPNSNQPQHFGDGTRLSIL.

This clone appeared a single time. In nucleotides, the CDR3 is TGTGCCAGCAGTAAGCACTCTGACTCCTACAATGAGCAGTTCTTC. Encoded protein: CASSKHSDSYNEQFF. J is TRBJ2-1 and V is TRBV6-6; D uncertain. CDR1 and CDR2 from the germline V gene are MNHNY and SVGAGI (reference sequence). Trimming pared 5 bases from V and 0 bases from J, leaving 11 bases between. The CDR3 has 15 amino acids.

The rearrangement links TRBV19 to TRBJ2-7; possibly TRBD1 for D (5 bases). With 5 bases removed from V and 2 bases from J, the gap between germline ends came to 10 bases. The length of the CDR3 is 13 residues. In germline, CDR1 is LNHDA, CDR2 SQIVND (reference sequence). The CDR3: CASSDSRAYEQYF. DNA of the CDR3: TGTGCCAGTAGTGACAGCAGGGCCTACGAGCAGTACTTC. Variable domain in full (rest from reference TRBV19 and TRBJ2-7): DGGITQSPKYLFRKEGQNVTLSCEQNLNHDAMYWYRQDPGQGLRLIYYSQIVNDFQKGDIAEGYSVSREKKESFPLTVTSAQKNPTAFYLCASSDSRAYEQYFGPGTRLTVT.

The chain uses TRBV15 and TRBJ1-4; D is possibly TRBD1 (6 bases). The ends were cut back, 8 bases at V and 2 bases at J, with 15 bases in the middle. Germline V gene sequence: CDR1 LNHNV, CDR2 YYDKDF (reference sequence). The CDR3 totals 15 residues. This CDR3 reads CATVKRGGTNEKLFF. In DNA form, the CDR3 reads TGTGCCACCGTAAAGCGTGGGGGCACTAATGAAAAACTGTTTTTT.

The chain is built from TRBV5-4 and TRBJ2-7; D perhaps matches TRBD2 (6 bases). CDR1 and CDR2 from the germline V gene are SGHNT and YYREEE (reference sequence). V was trimmed by 0 bases and J by 1 base, leaving 8 bases between them. The CDR3 sequence is 14 residues long. The CDR3 here is CASSLGGTSYEQYF. The CDR3, as DNA: TGTGCCAGCAGCTTGGGGGGGACTTCCTACGAGCAGTACTTC.

The V and J genes are TRBV18 and TRBJ1-2; D is unresolved. The CDR3 spans 13 residues. V lost 3 bases and J lost 4, with 9 bases in between. CDR1 is KGHSH, CDR2 LQKENI, per germline. CDR3 amino acids: CASSPGGFYGYTF. DNA for the CDR3: TGTGCCAGCTCACCTGGTGGCTTCTATGGCTACACCTTC.

The J gene is TRBJ2-1, the V gene TRBV5-1; D gene unclear. CDR1 and CDR2 (germline): SGHRS, YFSETQ. Trimming shortened V by 4 bases and J by 12 bases, and 17 bases separated the two germline ends. The CDR3 covers 13 residues. The CDR3 nucleotides are TGCGCCAGCAGCCCGGAAGAGAGGCCGGGGCAGTTCTTC. Translating it yields CASSPEERPGQFF.

The chain links TRBV6-5 to TRBJ1-2; tentatively, D is TRBD1 (6 bases). Trimming left V 6 bases short and J 5 bases short, with 16 bases between. This CDR3 spans 14 amino acids. Germline V gene data show CDR1 as MNHEY and CDR2 as SVGAGI. CDR3 sequence (DNA): TGTGCCAGCAGACCCCTGGGACAAACGTATGGCTACACCTTC. It translates to CASRPLGQTYGYTF.

This rearrangement joins TRBV3-1 (or the pseudogene TRBV3-2) to TRBJ2-1; a possible D gene is TRBD2 (5 bases). Trimming took off 2 bases at V and 6 bases at J, with 11 bases between the two ends. This CDR3 region has 14 residues. The germline V gene has CDR1 LGHDT and CDR2 YNNKEL (reference sequence). CDR3 sequence (DNA): TGTGCCAGCAGCCAATCTAGCTTGTCCAATGAGCAGTTCTTC. This codes for CASSQSSLSNEQFF.

The chain carries TRBV7-2 and TRBJ1-6; 10 nucleotides line up with TRBD1. J lost 7 bases, V lost 1 base, and 1 base had no gene match. Germline V lookup: CDR1 SGHTA, CDR2 FQGNSA. The CDR3 is 15 amino acids. CDR3 amino acids: CASSLVGQGNSPLHF. The CDR3 nucleotides are TGTGCCAGCAGCTTAGTGGGACAGGGGAATTCACCCCTCCACTTT.